A selection of T cell receptor beta chains follows, all from one sample in a study of T cells in localized non-small cell lung cancer. Libraries were prepared by immunoSEQ multiplex PCR; TCRdb keeps only in-frame clonotypes and omits some of them. The sample contains roughly 16,000 clones, almost 85% of which appear only once. The sample in question was peripheral blood, obtained before any cancer treatment. These receptors all come from a male donor aged 60 or older with stage I lung adenocarcinoma. Each CDR3 is given with its conserved first and last residue. D genes are given only for firm matches. The size field is filled for only some rows; it gives once, few, many or a size class.

abundance	v_gene	j_gene	d_gene	CDR3aa
NA	TRBV4-1	TRBJ2-7	NA	CASSHQNLGNYEQYF
NA	TRBV7-8	TRBJ2-7	NA	CASSPGSPYEQYF
few	TRBV11-2	TRBJ2-2	TRBD2	CASSKTSVYTGELFF
NA	TRBV30	TRBJ2-1	NA	CAWSRRGLSYNEQFF
few	TRBV28	TRBJ2-7	TRBD2	CASSSGLAGDDDEQYF
few	TRBV6-5	TRBJ2-7	NA	CASICRATISYEQYF
NA	TRBV5-4	TRBJ1-1	NA	CASSFKGQGNTEAFF
NA	TRBV4-1	TRBJ2-5	TRBD1	CASSPRDATGGLHALETQYF
NA	TRBV5-1	TRBJ1-2	TRBD1	CASSPSPGQVNYGYTF
NA	TRBV19	TRBJ2-3	TRBD2	CASRASGRDTQYF
large	TRBV27	TRBJ1-1	TRBD1	CASSLQGDGTEAFF
NA	TRBV10-1	TRBJ2-3	NA	CASSEDSVSTDTQYF
NA	TRBV7-7	TRBJ2-5	NA	CASSLGGLETQYF
NA	TRBV7-2	TRBJ1-2	TRBD1	CASSLLGGDLGYTF